A single sample gave rise to the 15 T cell receptor beta chains below, sequenced in a study of low-dose radiotherapy and immunotherapy resistance in tumors. Time point given: before trial treatment. Priming of first-strand cDNA relied on TRAV- and TRBV-specific primers (covering alpha and beta chains). TCRs were put through 20 to 25 PCR cycles of amplification with Phusion. A constant-region primer and the V-primer adapter served as the primer pair. TCRdb re-called the reads with MiXCR, one entry per CDR3 protein. The table records about 60,000 distinct CDR3 sequences, about 23% of them present only once. The sample here was PBMCs, taken before treatment. The receptor source for this set is a male donor with prostate cancer.

This clonotype was counted many times. The V gene is TRBV4-1, the J gene TRBJ2-7, with TRBD2 identical over 13 bases. The germline gives CDR1 MGHRA, CDR2 YSYEKL. This CDR3 has 15 residues. With 6 bases clipped from V and 0 bases from J, the junction kept 2 bases outside the gene matches. DNA for the CDR3: TGCGCCAGCAGTCGGACTAGCGGGAGCTCCTACGAGCAGTACTTC. This gives the protein CASSRTSGSSYEQYF.

This clonotype was observed many times. V is TRBV6-4 and J is TRBJ1-1; D not certain. Germline V gene lookup returns CDR1 MRHNA and CDR2 SNTAGT. V was cut by 5 bases and J by 1 base, with 11 bases left in between. CDR3 size: 14 residues. The CDR3 coding sequence is TGTGCCAGCAGTCTCTCTCCTGGGAACACTGAAGCTTTCTTT. Its translation: CASSLSPGNTEAFF.

This clonotype occurred many times. The chain is built from TRBV20-1 and TRBJ2-7; maybe TRBD2 (6 bases). Trimming pared 6 bases from V and 2 bases from J, leaving 14 bases between. This CDR3 comprises 13 residues. Per germline, CDR1 DFQATT and CDR2 SNEGSKA (reference sequence). In nucleotides, the CDR3 is TGCAGTGCGTCCGGAGGGCAGACCTACGAGCAGTACTTC. Translation gives CSASGGQTYEQYF.

The rearrangement uses TRBV10-3 and TRBJ2-1, with TRBD2 matching 7 bases. The CDR3 totals 14 residues. Germline V lookup: CDR1 ENHRY, CDR2 SYGVKD. Germline trimming cut 4 bases from V and 9 bases from J; bases unmatched to any gene: 9. This CDR3 is CAISGSGLVGEQFF. CDR3 DNA sequence: TGTGCCATCAGTGGGTCTGGACTAGTGGGTGAGCAGTTCTTC.

V usage is TRBV25-1 and J usage is TRBJ2-7; 9 bases map to TRBD2. Trimming removed 6 bases from V and 5 bases from J; junction bases left unmatched: 11. The CDR3 contains 15 residues. Germline V gene lookup returns CDR1 MGHDK and CDR2 SYGVNS. The CDR3 reads CASSLPGLAPNEQYF. CDR3 nucleotides: TGTGCCAGCAGCCTCCCGGGACTAGCCCCCAACGAGCAGTACTTC.

This clonotype is medium-sized. The gene calls are TRBV11-2 and TRBJ1-1; D unclear. This CDR3 has 13 amino acids. The germline V and J ends were trimmed by 3 bases and 1 base, with 6 bases remaining between them. Per germline, CDR1 SGHAT and CDR2 FQNNGV. The DNA for the CDR3 is TGTGCCAGCAGCTTCTCCGGGAACACTGAAGCTTTCTTT. Translated, it gives CASSFSGNTEAFF.

The CDR3 bases are TGTGCCAGCAGTCCCCGGGGGGGAAACACTGAAGCTTTCTTT. It yields the protein CASSPRGGNTEAFF. The chain uses TRBV28 and TRBJ1-1; a weak D match, TRBD1 (5 bases). Germline V gives CDR1 MDHEN, CDR2 SYDVKM. The CDR3 is 14 amino acids. V lost 5 bases and J lost 2, with 12 bases in between.

Comments on this clonotype: This likely traces to a read error, being one base from a far larger clone. The chain has TRBV7-9 and TRBJ2-7; tentatively, D is TRBD1 (6 bases). The CDR3 runs 14 residues. V shed 1 base and J shed 7 bases, with 14 bases lying between them. Germline values: CDR1 SEHNR, CDR2 FQNEAQ (reference sequence). CDR3 residues: CASSLVGGNNEQYF. The CDR3 region has the DNA TGTGCCAGCAGCTTAGTAGGGGGAAACAATGAGCAGTACTTC.

This clonotype was recorded many times. This sequence joins TRBV6-6 and TRBJ2-3; a weak D match, TRBD2 (6 bases). Germline CDR1 is MNHNY and CDR2 is SVGAGI (reference sequence). V was clipped by 11 bases and J by 2 bases, with 20 bases between them. This CDR3 region has 15 residues. CDR3 amino acids: CAATRSGDFTDTQYF. The CDR3 region has the DNA TGTGCCGCCACCCGTAGCGGAGACTTCACAGATACGCAGTATTTT.

This clonotype was picked up many times. The rearrangement links TRBV10-3 to TRBJ1-4; 7 nucleotides match TRBD1. This CDR3 is built from 18 residues. Trimming took 0 bases from V and 5 from J; bases not matched to a gene: 12. From germline, CDR1 is ENHRY and CDR2 SYGVKD. CDR3 amino acids: CAISESTRRTGENEKLFF. The CDR3 nucleotides are TGTGCCATCAGTGAGTCGACCCGGCGGACAGGAGAAAATGAAAAACTGTTTTTT.

In its sample, this clonotype was seen many times. The gene calls are TRBV27 and TRBJ2-3, with 9 bases identical to TRBD2. Per germline, CDR1 MNHEY and CDR2 SMNVEV (reference sequence). The length of the CDR3 is 15 residues. The V segment lost 6 bases and the J segment 2 bases; nucleotides outside the gene matches: 6. CDR3 bases: TGTGCCAGCAGCCGGCGGGGGGGATTCACAGATACGCAGTATTTT. It encodes CASSRRGGFTDTQYF.

This clonotype was counted many times. The gene calls are TRBV9 and TRBJ1-1; possible D gene TRBD1, 6 bases. The CDR3 runs 13 residues. Trimming removed 0 bases at V and 3 bases at J, with 6 bases between. Germline assignment: CDR1 SGDLS and CDR2 YYNGEE. CDR3 bases: TGTGCCAGCAGCGTAGCAGGGGACACTGAAGCTTTCTTT. Translated: CASSVAGDTEAFF.

This clonotype was seen repeatedly, ten times or more. The chain is built from TRBV25-1 and TRBJ1-2; D remains ambiguous. Between the trimmed V and J ends, which lost 1 base and 6 bases, there was a span of 12 bases. From germline, CDR1 is MGHDK and CDR2 SYGVNS. This CDR3 comprises 14 residues. CDR3 amino acids: CASSESGVRDGYTF. CDR3 DNA sequence: TGTGCCAGCAGTGAATCGGGAGTACGTGATGGCTACACCTTC.

This clonotype was picked up a small number of times. The rearrangement joins TRBV6-2 or TRBV6-3 to TRBJ1-1, with D hard to call. The germline gives CDR1 MNHEY, CDR2 SVGEGT. This CDR3 comprises 12 residues. V lost 2 bases and J lost 5, with 6 bases in between. The CDR3 sequence is CASSYPFTEAFF. The CDR3 coding sequence is TGTGCCAGCAGTTACCCGTTTACTGAAGCTTTCTTT.

This clonotype was found a few times. The J gene is TRBJ2-1, the V gene TRBV24-1; the D gene is possibly TRBD2 (6 bases). V shed 3 bases and J shed 2 bases, with 10 bases lying between them. This CDR3 region has 15 residues. The germline CDR1 and CDR2 sequences are KGHDR and SFDVKD. CDR3 loop: CATSDPTGAYNEQFF. The CDR3 nucleotides are TGTGCCACCAGTGATCCCACGGGAGCCTACAATGAGCAGTTCTTC.